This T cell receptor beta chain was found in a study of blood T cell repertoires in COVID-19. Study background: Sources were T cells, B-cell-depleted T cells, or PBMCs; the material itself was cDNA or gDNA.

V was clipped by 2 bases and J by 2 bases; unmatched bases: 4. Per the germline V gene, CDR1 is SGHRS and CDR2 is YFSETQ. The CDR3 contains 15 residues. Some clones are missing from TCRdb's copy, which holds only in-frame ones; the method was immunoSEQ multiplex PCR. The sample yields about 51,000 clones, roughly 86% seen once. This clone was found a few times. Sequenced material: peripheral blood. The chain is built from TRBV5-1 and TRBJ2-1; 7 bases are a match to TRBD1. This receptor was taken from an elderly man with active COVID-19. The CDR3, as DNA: TGCGCCAGCAGCTTCCAGACAGGGACCTACAATGAGCAGTTCTTC. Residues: CASSFQTGTYNEQFF.